One sample yielded the 3 T cell receptor beta chains listed below, sequenced in a study of shared clonotypes between healthy human individuals. Repertoires were generated with immunoSEQ multiplex PCR, while TCRdb's copy carries only in-frame clones and drops some. The sample contains some 700,000 clones, about 90% of which appear only once. Input material: memory CD8+ T cells from PBMCs. Subset specified: CD45RO+ cells pooled with CCR7-negative TemRA cells. The receptor set was obtained from a young man in good health. Some clones in this sample may be carry-over from other donors' samples.

Of note for this clone: Distinct nucleotide sequences in the sample also encode this CDR3. CDR3 bases: TGTGCCAGCAGTTCATATCAGCCCCAGCATTTT. Translating it yields CASSSYQPQHF. The gene calls are TRBV28 and TRBJ1-5; no definite D call. V was clipped by 4 bases and J by 5 bases, with 3 bases between them. Germline loops: CDR1 MDHEN, CDR2 SYDVKM. This CDR3 is built from 11 residues.

The V call is TRBV19, the J call TRBJ2-7, with 9 bases matching TRBD2. The CDR3 is made up of 16 amino acids. Trimming cost V 3 bases and J 4 bases; bases outside gene matches: 10. Germline loops: CDR1 LNHDA, CDR2 SQIVND (reference sequence). The CDR3 sequence: CASSIKAGGPSYEQYF. Written as DNA, the CDR3 is TGTGCCAGTAGTATCAAAGCGGGGGGACCTTCGTACGAGCAGTACTTC.

This clone occurred once. The chain joins TRBV9 to TRBJ2-1; 9 bases are a match to TRBD1. This CDR3 spans 13 amino acids. The germline V gene encodes CDR1 SGDLS and CDR2 YYNGEE. After removal of 3 bases from V and 5 bases from J, the junction contained 0 bases not matched to a gene. This chain's CDR3 is CASSGDRDNEQFF. The CDR3 DNA reads as TGTGCCAGCAGCGGGGACAGGGACAATGAGCAGTTCTTC.